Presented here are 28 T cell receptor beta chains from one specimen sequenced in a study of blood T cell repertoires in COVID-19. The protocol was immunoSEQ multiplex PCR, while the TCRdb copy is restricted to in-frame clones and leaves out a portion. The sample records about 98,000 clones, 86% being singletons. Sequenced material: peripheral blood. Receptors originate from a man over 45 with acute or convalescent COVID-19.

The chain combines TRBV6-1 with TRBJ1-2; no definite D call. This CDR3 is 11 amino acids long. The germline CDR1 and CDR2 sequences are MNHNS and SASEGT. V was cut by 3 bases and J by 7 bases, with 6 bases left in between. Written as DNA, the CDR3 is TGTGCCAGCAGTGATTATTCTGGCTACACCTTC. Translating it yields CASSDYSGYTF.

This clone was recorded only once. The chain uses TRBV2 and TRBJ2-2; D remains unclear. The CDR3 runs to 13 residues. The V gene lost 2 bases and the J gene lost 13 bases, with 14 bases spanning the gap. CDR1 is SNHLY and CDR2 is FYNNEI in the germline V gene. The CDR3 coding sequence is TGTGCCAGCAGTGAACCCCCCCCGCTAGGGCTGTTTTTT. It translates to CASSEPPPLGLFF. Full variable domain (rest looked up from reference TRBV2 and TRBJ2-2): EPEVTQTPSHQVTQMGQEVILRCVPISNHLYFYWYRQILGQKVEFLVSFYNNEISEKSEIFDDQFSVERPDGSNFTLKIRSTKLEDSAMYFCASSEPPPLGLFFGEGSRLTVL.

The chain has TRBV15 and TRBJ2-7; tentative D call: TRBD1 (6 bases). CDR3 size: 19 residues. V lost 2 bases, J lost 3 bases, and 26 bases lay in between. The germline gives CDR1 LNHNV, CDR2 YYDKDF (reference sequence). CDR3 sequence: CATSRPPQFTDRKSYEQYF. In nucleotides, the CDR3 is TGTGCCACCAGCAGACCACCGCAATTTACAGACAGGAAGAGCTACGAGCAGTACTTC.

V and J are TRBV12-3 or TRBV12-4 and TRBJ2-1; no definite D call. Trimming removed 5 bases at V and 4 bases at J, with 9 bases between. This CDR3 contains 13 residues. CDR3 amino acids: CASSRQIYNEQFF. In nucleotides, the CDR3 is TGTGCCAGCAGTAGACAAATATACAATGAGCAGTTCTTC.

This clone was seen only once. V usage is TRBV6-2 or TRBV6-3 and J usage is TRBJ2-7, with TRBD2 identical over 9 bases. The CDR3 contains 16 residues. V lost 4 bases and J lost 3; bases outside the gene matches: 10. Germline V gene data show CDR1 as MNHEY and CDR2 as SVGEGT. The CDR3 sequence: CASSSPTSGEGYEQYF. The CDR3 bases are TGTGCCAGCAGTTCTCCGACTAGCGGAGAGGGCTACGAGCAGTACTTC.

The chain combines TRBV5-5 with TRBJ1-2, with unresolved D. Germline values: CDR1 SGHKS, CDR2 YYEKEE (reference sequence). The CDR3 is 13 amino acids. V was pared by 4 bases and J by 5 bases, with 12 bases between. The CDR3 coding sequence is TGTGCCAGCAGCCCCCCTCCTTCTTATGGCTACACCTTC. Translated, it gives CASSPPPSYGYTF.

This clone was found a few times. The V gene is TRBV7-2, the J gene TRBJ2-7; TRBD2 matches 11 bases. Trimming cost V 5 bases and J 0 bases; bases outside gene matches: 3. CDR1 and CDR2 from the germline V gene are SGHTA and FQGNSA. There are 15 residues in the CDR3. CDR3 region: CASSQLAGASYEQYF. CDR3 DNA: TGTGCCAGCAGCCAACTAGCGGGAGCCTCCTACGAGCAGTACTTC.

This sequence joins TRBV6-4 and TRBJ1-2; 8 positions agree with TRBD1. From germline, CDR1 is MRHNA and CDR2 SNTAGT. Trimming at V came to 6 bases and at J to 4 bases, leaving 10 bases not matched to a gene. The CDR3 consists of 15 residues. The CDR3 bases are TGTGCCAGCAGAGATTACGACAGGGGCGGCTATGGCTACACCTTC. This encodes CASRDYDRGGYGYTF.

The CDR3 loop reads CASSSTDYTF. CDR3 sequence (DNA): TGTGCCAGCAGCTCTACCGACTACACCTTC. This chain links TRBV7-9 with TRBJ1-2; D is ambiguous. The germline CDR1 and CDR2 sequences are SEHNR and FQNEAQ (reference sequence). V dropped 4 bases and J dropped 10 bases, with 7 bases sitting between them. The CDR3 loop spans 10 amino acids.

The chain joins TRBV2 to TRBJ2-5, with D perhaps TRBD2 (5 bases). The CDR3 loop spans 16 amino acids. The ends were cut back, 7 bases at V and 2 bases at J, with 20 bases in the middle. The germline V gene encodes CDR1 SNHLY and CDR2 FYNNEI. The CDR3 is CASTPFSSGGQETQYF. In DNA, the CDR3 is TGTGCCAGCACCCCTTTTAGCAGCGGCGGGCAAGAGACCCAGTACTTC.

This chain joins TRBV18 and TRBJ1-6, with TRBD1 identical over 8 bases. The CDR3 covers 14 residues. The V and J ends lost 4 bases and 7 bases, in that order; junction bases with no gene match: 3. Germline-derived CDR1 and CDR2 are KGHSH and LQKENI. The CDR3 DNA reads TGTGCCAGCTCACAGGACAGGGTGAATTCACCCCTCCACTTT. It codes for CASSQDRVNSPLHF.

V usage is TRBV27 and J usage is TRBJ1-2; D is possibly TRBD1 (6 bases). In germline, CDR1 is MNHEY, CDR2 SMNVEV (reference sequence). V was pared by 5 bases and J by 0 bases, with 19 bases between. The CDR3 has 17 amino acids. The CDR3 region is CASSRTTPGGPNYGYTF. Here the CDR3 DNA reads TGTGCCAGCAGTCGAACAACGCCCGGGGGGCCTAACTATGGCTACACCTTC.

This chain joins TRBV2 and TRBJ1-5, with TRBD1 as a possible D gene (5 bases). This CDR3 contains 13 residues. The ends were cut back, 5 bases at V and 6 bases at J, with 11 bases in the middle. CDR1 and CDR2 from the germline V gene are SNHLY and FYNNEI. The CDR3 DNA is TGTGCCAGCAGTCGGGAGGGGTTTCAGCCCCAGCATTTT. It encodes CASSREGFQPQHF.

V and J are TRBV20-1 and TRBJ2-5, with D unclear. V was pared by 3 bases and J by 5 bases, with 10 bases between. The CDR3 runs to 12 residues. The germline gives CDR1 DFQATT, CDR2 SNEGSKA (reference sequence). The CDR3 sequence is CSASWQSETQYF. CDR3 bases: TGCAGTGCTAGTTGGCAGTCGGAGACCCAGTACTTC.

This chain joins TRBV6-5 and TRBJ1-2; TRBD1 is a possible D gene (6 bases). CDR1 and CDR2 from the germline V gene are MNHEY and SVGAGI. The CDR3 spans 15 residues. The V end lost 5 bases, the J end lost 3 bases, and 16 bases lay between the germline ends. CDR3 bases: TGTGCCAGCAGTCCAACACGGCAGGGGTACTATGGCTACACCTTC. It codes for CASSPTRQGYYGYTF.

This sequence joins TRBV6-5 and TRBJ1-1; 9 bases match TRBD1. The germline gives CDR1 MNHEY, CDR2 SVGAGI. J lost 3 bases, V lost 7 bases, and 6 bases had no gene match. This CDR3 is built from 14 residues. The CDR3 protein is CASTLTGGDTEAFF. The CDR3, as DNA: TGTGCCAGCACCTTGACAGGGGGAGACACTGAAGCTTTCTTT.

This clone has a handful of counts. The CDR3 loop reads CASSGDHGLAGWGGEQFF. The CDR3 region has the DNA TGTGCCAGCAGTGGGGACCATGGACTAGCGGGCTGGGGCGGGGAGCAGTTCTTC. The J gene is TRBJ2-1, the V gene TRBV6-1, with 11 bases aligning to TRBD2. This CDR3 contains 18 residues. Germline V CDR1 and CDR2: MNHNS, SASEGT. V was clipped by 4 bases and J by 10 bases; unmatched bases: 18.

V and J are TRBV5-1 and TRBJ2-7; 12 nucleotides align to TRBD2. CDR1 is SGHRS, CDR2 YFSETQ, per germline. There are 19 residues in the CDR3. V shed 2 bases, J shed 2 bases, and the junction held 14 bases outside the gene matches. This CDR3 reads CASSLHGLAGRGTPYEQYF. The CDR3 DNA is TGCGCCAGCAGCTTACACGGACTAGCGGGGAGGGGGACACCCTACGAGCAGTACTTC.

V and J are TRBV11-2 and TRBJ2-1; D is uncertain. V shed 2 bases and J shed 7 bases, with 3 bases lying between them. CDR1 and CDR2 from the germline V gene are SGHAT and FQNNGV. The CDR3 length is 11 residues. CDR3: CASSLQNEQFF. The CDR3 DNA follows: TGTGCCAGCAGCTTACAGAATGAGCAGTTCTTC.

On this clone: One junction end does not reproduce the germline sequence, and a read error may be involved. The genes are TRBV2 and TRBJ2-2, with TRBD2 matching 12 bases. CDR1 is SNHLY, CDR2 FYNNEI, per germline. The CDR3 length is 15 residues. CDR3 nucleotide sequence: TGTGCCAGCACCCTAGCGGGAGGGAACGCCGGGGAGCTGTTTTTT. Its translation is CASTLAGGNAGELFF.

This chain joins TRBV4-2 and TRBJ1-1, with 9 bases aligning to TRBD1. Germline lookup yields CDR1 LGHNA and CDR2 YNFKEQ. V shed 4 bases, J shed 4 bases, and the junction held 7 bases outside the gene matches. CDR3 size: 15 residues. The CDR3 region is CASSRSGQGLTEAFF. Written as DNA, the CDR3 is TGTGCCAGCAGCCGTTCTGGACAGGGGCTCACTGAAGCTTTCTTT.

The genes are TRBV27 and TRBJ2-3; D remains unclear. Germline CDR1 reads MNHEY; CDR2 reads SMNVEV (reference sequence). The V and J ends lost 8 bases and 8 bases respectively, with 14 bases between them. The CDR3 is made up of 12 amino acids. The CDR3 region is CASSPAGGTQYF. The CDR3, as DNA: TGTGCCAGCTCCCCTGCCGGCGGTACGCAGTATTTT.

This clone was seen more than once but under ten times. The CDR3 ends on some other residue instead of the conserved phenylalanine or tryptophan, so this is likely a read error. Because the CDR3's place on the DNA is in doubt, the DNA is left out and the CDR3 is given as listed by TCRdb. This chain connects TRBV11-1 to TRBJ2-4; the table's D call, TRBD1, has no DNA check behind it. CDR1 and CDR2 from the germline V gene are SGHAT and FQDESV (reference sequence). The CDR3 length equals 14 residues, ends included. The CDR3 sequence: CASSSQISGTGMAI.

This chain connects TRBV29-1 to TRBJ1-2; possibly TRBD1 for D (5 bases). Germline-derived CDR1 and CDR2 are SQVTM and ANQGSEA. The CDR3 loop spans 12 amino acids. V shed 3 bases and J shed 5 bases, with 10 bases lying between them. Here the CDR3 reads CSVDGGKYGYTF. The CDR3 nucleotides are TGCAGCGTTGACGGGGGGAAATATGGCTACACCTTC.

The rearrangement links TRBV9 to TRBJ1-1; perhaps TRBD1 as D (5 bases). CDR3 size: 15 residues. Per the germline V gene, CDR1 is SGDLS and CDR2 is YYNGEE. Trimming took off 3 bases at V and 4 bases at J, with 16 bases between the two ends. The CDR3 nucleotides read TGTGCCAGCAGCGGATCCAGGGCAGGTGGCACTGAAGCTTTCTTT. Its protein product is CASSGSRAGGTEAFF.

The chain couples TRBV7-3 to TRBJ1-1; D is ambiguous. CDR1 is SGHTA and CDR2 is FQGTGA in the germline V gene. The CDR3 sequence is 13 residues long. Deletions cut 1 base from V and 6 bases from J, with 9 bases between. As DNA, the CDR3 is TGTGCCAGCAGCTTAAGGAGTCTGTCTGAAGCTTTCTTT. Its protein is CASSLRSLSEAFF. The full variable domain, completed using reference TRBV7-3 and TRBJ1-1, is GAGVSQTPSNKVTEKGKYVELRCDPISGHTALYWYRQSLGQGPEFLIYFQGTGAADDSGLPNDRFFAVRPEGSVSTLKIQRTERGDSAVYLCASSLRSLSEAFFGQGTRLTVV.

V gene TRBV7-2 combines with J gene TRBJ2-2; D gene ambiguous. V lost 3 bases, J lost 5 bases, and 4 bases lay in between. Germline assignment: CDR1 SGHTA and CDR2 FQGNSA. The CDR3 sequence is 12 residues long. The CDR3 reads CASSFGTGELFF. For the CDR3, the DNA is TGTGCCAGCAGCTTCGGGACCGGGGAGCTGTTTTTT.

The V gene is TRBV28, the J gene TRBJ1-2, with D tentatively TRBD1 (5 bases). The CDR3 runs to 15 residues. CDR1 is MDHEN, CDR2 SYDVKM, per germline. V lost 3 bases and J 6 bases, leaving 17 bases between the germline ends. As DNA, the CDR3 is TGTGCCAGCAGTTTCTCCAGGGTGCCCCCGAATGGCTACACCTTC. This sequence encodes CASSFSRVPPNGYTF.